This T cell receptor (beta chain) is from a study of OX40 agonist ivuxolimab in advanced cancers. Whole-study context: An anti-OX40 (CD134) antibody with agonistic activity, ivuxolimab, was administered to patients. Whole-study findings and limits: Undetermined was the antigen specificity of the expanded peripheral T cells. Dosing at 0.1 to 3.0 mg/kg was accompanied by clonal expansion of CD4+ and CD8+ blood T cells by week 6.

Of note for this clone: The target antigen is unknown.

Here immunoSEQ multiplex PCR was the method, and the copy in TCRdb shows in-frame clones only, minus some. The sample carries around 31,000 clones, more than 75% recorded once. Patients with autoimmune history or systemic immunosuppression were excluded. From germline, CDR1 is SGHVS and CDR2 FQNEAQ. CDR3 length: 16 amino acids. J gave up 2 bases and V 5 bases, and 6 bases lay outside the gene matches. The sequenced sample was CD4+ or CD8+ T cells sorted from blood, obtained in a trial of the OX40 agonist ivuxolimab. The receptor comes from an adult with an advanced solid tumor such as melanoma, head and neck, liver or kidney cancer. The gene calls are TRBV7-8 and TRBJ2-5; TRBD1 matches at 12 bases. The CDR3 DNA is TGTGCCAGCAGCCCCGGGACAGGGGGCGGGCAAGAGACCCAGTACTTC. The encoded protein is CASSPGTGGGQETQYF.